This T cell receptor (beta chain) is drawn from a study of T cell changes during pregnancy in multiple sclerosis. Germline assignment: CDR1 SGHVS and CDR2 FNYEAQ. The CDR3 spans 13 residues. The V segment lost 5 bases and the J segment 5 bases; nucleotides outside the gene matches: 3. Sequencing used immunoSEQ multiplex PCR; TCRdb keeps in-frame clones, though not all of them. The sample has 30,000 to 45,000 clones; more than 80% are singletons. J is TRBJ1-1 and V is TRBV7-6; 9 nucleotides agree with TRBD1. The sequence derives from a female donor with multiple sclerosis, enrolled in a pregnancy study. This sample comprised peripheral blood, obtained before pregnancy. The CDR3 bases are TGTGCCAGCAGCGAACAGGGGGCGACTGAAGCTTTCTTT. Translating it yields CASSEQGATEAFF.